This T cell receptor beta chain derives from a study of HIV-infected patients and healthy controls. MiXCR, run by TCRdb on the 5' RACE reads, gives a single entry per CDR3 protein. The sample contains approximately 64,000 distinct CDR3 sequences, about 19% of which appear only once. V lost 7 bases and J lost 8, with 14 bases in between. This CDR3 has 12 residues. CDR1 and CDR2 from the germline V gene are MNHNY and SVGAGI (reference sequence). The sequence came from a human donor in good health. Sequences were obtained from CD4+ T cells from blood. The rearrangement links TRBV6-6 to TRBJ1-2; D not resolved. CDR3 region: CASTRGEGGYTF. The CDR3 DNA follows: TGTGCCAGCACCAGAGGTGAGGGCGGCTACACCTTC.